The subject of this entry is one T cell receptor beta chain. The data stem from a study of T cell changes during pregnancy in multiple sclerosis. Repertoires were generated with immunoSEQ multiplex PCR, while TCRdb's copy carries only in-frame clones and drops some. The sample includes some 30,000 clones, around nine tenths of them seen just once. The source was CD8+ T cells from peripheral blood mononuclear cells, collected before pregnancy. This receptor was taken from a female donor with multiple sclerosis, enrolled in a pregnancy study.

The CDR3 here is CASNLGQGGGYTF. The CDR3 region has the DNA TGTGCCAGCAATCTGGGACAGGGAGGAGGCTACACCTTC. The chain recombines TRBV6-5 with TRBJ1-2; 9 bases line up with TRBD1. J lost 8 bases, V lost 7 bases, and 8 bases had no gene match. The CDR3 covers 13 residues. The germline gives CDR1 MNHEY, CDR2 SVGAGI.